The T cell receptor (beta chain) described here comes from a study of identical twins. The CDR3 runs to 15 residues. The V gene's germline CDR1 is SGHVS and CDR2 FNYEAQ. With 3 bases removed from V and 4 bases from J, the gap between germline ends came to 14 bases. This clonotype has ten or more counts. Each CDR3 protein gets one entry after TCRdb re-called the 5' RACE reads with MiXCR. The repertoire holds 410,000 or so distinct CDR3 sequences, about 18% seen once, with approximately 12% in the top ten. The sample comprised naive T cells sorted from blood. The sequence derives from a man aged 50-59 years in good health. The chain recombines TRBV7-6 with TRBJ2-3, with D tentatively TRBD2 (6 bases). As DNA, the CDR3 is TGTGCCAGCAGCTTCTCATCCGGGAGCGCAGATACGCAGTATTTT. It is translated as CASSFSSGSADTQYF.